The TCR beta chain described here comes from a study of T cell responses to AZD1222 COVID-19 vaccine. As concerns this clone: Its specificity is not known.

After removal of 4 bases from V and 8 bases from J, the junction contained 7 bases not matched to a gene. The CDR3 covers 12 residues. CDR1 and CDR2 from the germline V gene are GTSNPN and SVGIG (reference sequence). Findings and caveats of the study: Close to half of all spike-specific TCRs reportedly target regions of the variants that are unmutated.

Some clones are missing from TCRdb's copy, which holds only in-frame ones; the method was immunoSEQ multiplex PCR. The data show some 170,000 clones, 94% seen once. This specimen consisted of peripheral blood, obtained 28 days after the second AZD1222 dose. This sequence was found in an adult who received the AZD1222 COVID-19 vaccine. This chain joins TRBV30 and TRBJ1-2; 7 positions match TRBD1. CDR3 in amino acids: CAWTRQGEGYTF. The CDR3 DNA sequence: TGTGCCTGGACCCGACAGGGTGAGGGCTACACCTTC. The variable domain in full, with the rest retrieved from reference TRBV30 and TRBJ1-2, is SQTIHQWPATLVQPVGSPLSLECTVEGTSNPNLYWYRQAAGRGLQLLFYSVGIGQISSEVPQNLSASRPQDRQFILSSKKLLLSDSGFYLCAWTRQGEGYTFGSGTRLTVV.